Included here is one T cell receptor beta chain sequence, with context. Those enrolled, adults aged roughly 18 to 100 years, came from 20 to 25 US areas. Categorization into cohorts depended on clinical history that participants reported. The record originates from a study of blood T cell repertoires in COVID-19. Study in general: T cells, B-cell-depleted T cells, or PBMCs supplied cDNA or gDNA.

TCRdb keeps only in-frame clones here, not all; method: immunoSEQ multiplex PCR. The sample holds fewer than 300,000 clones, 80% to 90% seen once. This CDR3 comprises 13 residues. Trimming cost V 3 bases and J 5 bases, with 10 bases left between them. Germline loops: CDR1 MNHEY, CDR2 SVGEGT. The genes are TRBV6-2 or TRBV6-3 and TRBJ1-2, with D unclear. Sample: PBMCs or T cells enriched from blood (not recorded which). This receptor was taken from a woman aged 25 to 45 who had recovered from COVID-19. The CDR3, as DNA: TGTGCCAGCAGTTATACTATGGAGTATGGCTACACCTTC. Its translation is CASSYTMEYGYTF.